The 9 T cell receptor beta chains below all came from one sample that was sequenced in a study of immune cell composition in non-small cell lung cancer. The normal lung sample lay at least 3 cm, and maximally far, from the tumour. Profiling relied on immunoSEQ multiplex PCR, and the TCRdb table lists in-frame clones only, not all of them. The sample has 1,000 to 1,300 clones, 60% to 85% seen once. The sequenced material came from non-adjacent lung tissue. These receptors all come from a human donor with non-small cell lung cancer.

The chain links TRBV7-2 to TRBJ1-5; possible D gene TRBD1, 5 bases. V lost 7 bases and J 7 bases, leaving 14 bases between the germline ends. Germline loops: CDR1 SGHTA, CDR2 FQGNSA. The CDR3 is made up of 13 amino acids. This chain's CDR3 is CASTPGGGQPQHF. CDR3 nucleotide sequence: TGTGCCAGCACCCCCGGGGGAGGGCAGCCCCAGCATTTT.

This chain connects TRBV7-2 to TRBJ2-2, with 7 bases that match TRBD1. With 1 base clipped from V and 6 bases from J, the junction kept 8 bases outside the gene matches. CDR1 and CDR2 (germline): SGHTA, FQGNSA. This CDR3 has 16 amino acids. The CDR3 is CASSLVGTGAAGELFF. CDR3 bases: TGTGCCAGCAGCTTAGTTGGAACAGGGGCCGCCGGGGAGCTGTTTTTT.

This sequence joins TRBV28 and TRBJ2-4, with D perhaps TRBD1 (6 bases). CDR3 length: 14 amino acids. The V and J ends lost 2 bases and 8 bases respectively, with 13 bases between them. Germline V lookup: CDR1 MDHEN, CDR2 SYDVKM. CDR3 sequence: CASSLTTGQDIQYF. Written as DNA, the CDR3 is TGTGCCAGCAGTTTAACGACAGGCCAGGACATTCAGTACTTC.

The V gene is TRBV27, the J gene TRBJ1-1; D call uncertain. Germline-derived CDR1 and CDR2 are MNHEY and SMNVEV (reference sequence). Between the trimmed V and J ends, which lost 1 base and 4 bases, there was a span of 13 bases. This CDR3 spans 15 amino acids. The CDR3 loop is CASSLYGNSRTEAFF. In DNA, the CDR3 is TGTGCCAGCAGTTTATACGGGAACTCTCGCACTGAAGCTTTCTTT.

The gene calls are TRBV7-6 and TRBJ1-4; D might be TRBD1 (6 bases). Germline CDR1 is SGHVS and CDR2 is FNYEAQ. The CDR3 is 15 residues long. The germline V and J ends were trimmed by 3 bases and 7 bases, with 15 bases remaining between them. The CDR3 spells CASSFGGAGGEKLFF. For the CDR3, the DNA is TGTGCCAGCAGCTTCGGGGGGGCGGGCGGTGAAAAACTGTTTTTT.

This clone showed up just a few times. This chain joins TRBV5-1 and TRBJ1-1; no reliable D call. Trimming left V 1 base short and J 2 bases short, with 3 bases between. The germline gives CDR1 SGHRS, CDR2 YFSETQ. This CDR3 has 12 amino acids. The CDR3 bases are TGCGCCAGCAGCTTGCAAAACACTGAAGCTTTCTTT. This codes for CASSLQNTEAFF.

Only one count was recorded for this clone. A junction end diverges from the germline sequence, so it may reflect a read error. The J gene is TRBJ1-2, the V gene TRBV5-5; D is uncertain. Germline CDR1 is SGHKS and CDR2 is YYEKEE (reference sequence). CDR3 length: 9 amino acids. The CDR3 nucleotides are TGTGCCAGGCCAGCGACTGCCATGTTC. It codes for CARPATAMF.

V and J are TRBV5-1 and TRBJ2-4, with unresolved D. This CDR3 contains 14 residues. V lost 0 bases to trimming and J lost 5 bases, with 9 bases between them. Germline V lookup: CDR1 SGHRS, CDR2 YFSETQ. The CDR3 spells CASSLGMGQNIQYF. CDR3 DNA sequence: TGCGCCAGCAGCTTGGGTATGGGCCAAAACATTCAGTACTTC.

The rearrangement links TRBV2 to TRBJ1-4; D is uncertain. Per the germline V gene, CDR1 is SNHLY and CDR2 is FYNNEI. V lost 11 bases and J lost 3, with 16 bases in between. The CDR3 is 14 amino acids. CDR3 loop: CAVRGGQANEKLFF. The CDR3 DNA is TGTGCCGTTCGTGGTGGGCAGGCTAATGAAAAACTGTTTTTT.